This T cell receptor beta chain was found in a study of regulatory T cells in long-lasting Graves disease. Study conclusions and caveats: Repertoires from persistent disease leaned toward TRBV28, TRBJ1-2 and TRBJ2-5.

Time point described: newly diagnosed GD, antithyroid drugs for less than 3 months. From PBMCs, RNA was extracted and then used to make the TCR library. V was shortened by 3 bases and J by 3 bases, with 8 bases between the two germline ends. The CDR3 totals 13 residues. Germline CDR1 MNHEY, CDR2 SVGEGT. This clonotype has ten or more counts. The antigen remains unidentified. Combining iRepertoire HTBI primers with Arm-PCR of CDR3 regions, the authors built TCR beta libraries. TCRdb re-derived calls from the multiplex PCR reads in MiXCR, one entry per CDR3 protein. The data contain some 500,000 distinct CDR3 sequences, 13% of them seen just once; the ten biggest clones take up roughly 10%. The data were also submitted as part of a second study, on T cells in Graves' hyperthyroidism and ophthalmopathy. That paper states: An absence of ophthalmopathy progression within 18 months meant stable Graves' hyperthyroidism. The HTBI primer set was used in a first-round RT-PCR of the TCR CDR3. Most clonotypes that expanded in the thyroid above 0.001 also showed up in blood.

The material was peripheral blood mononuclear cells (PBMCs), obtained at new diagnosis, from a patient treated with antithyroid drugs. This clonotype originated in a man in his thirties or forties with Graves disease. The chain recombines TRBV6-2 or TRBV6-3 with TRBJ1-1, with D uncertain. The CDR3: CASSYSPDTEAFF. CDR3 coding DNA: TGTGCCAGCAGTTATTCCCCGGACACTGAAGCTTTCTTT.